The clone carrying this T cell receptor beta chain showed up just a few times. Its antigen is unknown. Trimming cost V 5 bases and J 5 bases, with 15 bases left between them. CDR3 size: 14 residues. Germline V gene data show CDR1 as MGHDK and CDR2 as SYGVNS. One entry per CDR3 protein results from TCRdb running MiXCR on the reads. The table shows nearly 550,000 distinct CDR3 sequences, with about 17% occurring only once. This specimen belongs to a study of T cell repertoires in cytomegalovirus infection. The wider study: CMV infection and matching HLA type were both indicated by public TCR beta signatures. Study-level findings and limits: The ex vivo response was dominated by HLA-C-restricted CMV-specific TCR beta clonotypes.

The chain recombines TRBV25-1 with TRBJ1-2; a possible D gene is TRBD1 (6 bases). The TCR originated in a human donor in good health (CMV status not recorded). Some clones in this sample may be carry-over from other donors' samples. Sequencing was done on a sample of CD8+ T cells from PBMCs. The CDR3 loop is CASSPRGGPYGYTF. DNA for the CDR3: TGTGCCAGCAGTCCAAGGGGGGGGCCATATGGCTACACCTTC.